This T cell receptor (beta chain) stems from a study of OX40 agonist ivuxolimab in advanced cancers. Overall study: Under the entry rules, prior anti-PD-1, anti-PD-L1 or anti-CTLA-4 therapy was allowed, and approximately 40% had some. Broader study findings: Partial responders at 0.1-3.0 mg/kg had among the lowest clonal expansion.

Here immunoSEQ multiplex PCR was the method, and the copy in TCRdb shows in-frame clones only, minus some. The data show 55,000 to 65,000 clones, about 86% seen once. The cohort excluded patients with autoimmune disease history or systemic immunosuppression. As concerns this clone: Its antigen is currently unknown.

Specimen: CD4+ or CD8+ T cells sorted from blood, collected in a trial of the OX40 agonist ivuxolimab. This TCR was sampled from an adult with an advanced solid tumor such as melanoma, head and neck, liver or kidney cancer.

This chain's CDR3 is CASSQGPPAIYEQYF. CDR3 in DNA: TGTGCCAGCAGCCAAGGTCCGCCAGCGATATACGAGCAGTACTTC. The genes are TRBV14 and TRBJ2-5; D unresolved. The tail of the sequence fits TRBJ2-7 better, so the J call may be wrong. The germline gives CDR1 SGHDN, CDR2 FVKESK. CDR3 size: 15 residues.